Described below is a single TCR beta chain sequence and its context. The antigen is unknown. The data were obtained in a study of T cell clonotyping in hematopoietic cell transplantation. Findings of the study overall: Few recipient clonotypes overlapped donors; over 95% were de novo at given depth. Higher Inverse Simpson Index values in graft donor and pretransplant recipient predicted broader posttransplant TCR diversity.

The time point: recipient sample about 28 days before transplant, after cytoreduction. This CDR3 is built from 13 residues. Germline V lookup: CDR1 SGDLS, CDR2 YYNGEE. Trimming removed 4 bases at V and 5 bases at J, with 12 bases between. Repertoires were generated with immunoSEQ multiplex PCR, while TCRdb's copy carries only in-frame clones and drops some. The sample consists of more than 25,000 clones, roughly 91% of them appearing once. This material consisted of peripheral blood mononuclear cells, taken before stem cell transplant. The chain recombines TRBV9 with TRBJ1-1; D possibly corresponds to TRBD1 (5 bases). This receptor was identified in a man aged 45-65 years with acute myeloid leukemia. Some clones in this sample may be carry-over from other donors' samples. The CDR3, as DNA: TGTGCCAGCAGCCTGGGGCATTTGACTGAAGCTTTCTTT. It yields the protein CASSLGHLTEAFF.